Below are 23 T cell receptor beta chains sequenced from a single sample in a study of OX40 agonist ivuxolimab in advanced cancers. Library generation was performed with the immunoSEQ multiplex PCR assay. The immuneACCESS repertoire file appears here via TCRdb, limited to in-frame rearrangements. These files lack a portion of the clones; in checked studies, under half of the deficit traces to unresolved V genes, and the cause of the others is not known. The sample includes 35,000 to 45,000 clones, with over 80% observed a single time. The top ten hold around 30% of the sample. Specimen: CD4+ or CD8+ T cells sorted from blood, collected in a trial of the OX40 agonist ivuxolimab. These receptors all come from an adult with an advanced solid tumor such as melanoma, head and neck, liver or kidney cancer.

The chain carries TRBV7-8 and TRBJ2-7; the match to TRBD2 covers 9 bases. V gave up 4 bases and J gave up 3 bases; unmatched junction bases: 7. This CDR3 comprises 15 residues. CDR1 is SGHVS, CDR2 FQNEAQ, per germline. This CDR3 is CASSSPGLADYEQYF. CDR3 DNA: TGTGCCAGCAGCTCCCCGGGACTAGCTGACTACGAGCAGTACTTC.

This chain joins TRBV30 and TRBJ2-7; 11 bases align to TRBD2. The V and J ends lost 7 bases and 3 bases, in that order; junction bases with no gene match: 5. Germline V gene lookup returns CDR1 GTSNPN and CDR2 SVGIG (reference sequence). The CDR3 spans 13 residues. CDR3 amino acids: CASRTSGFYEQYF. In DNA, the CDR3 is TGTGCCTCAAGGACTAGCGGGTTCTACGAGCAGTACTTC.

The rearrangement uses TRBV10-2 and TRBJ2-5, with D hard to call. The CDR3 length is 12 residues. Germline V CDR1 and CDR2: WSHSY, SAAADI. Deletions cut 2 bases from V and 5 bases from J, with 6 bases between. For the CDR3, the DNA is TGCGCCAGCAGTGAGATTCGGGAGACCCAGTACTTC. Protein product: CASSEIRETQYF.

The chain uses TRBV6-5 and TRBJ1-5; 8 nucleotides agree with TRBD1. Looked up from germline, CDR1 is MNHEY and CDR2 is SVGAGI. The CDR3 spans 14 residues. V lost 5 bases and J lost 3; bases outside the gene matches: 3. CDR3 protein: CASSTQGANQPQHF. CDR3 bases: TGTGCCAGCAGTACTCAGGGGGCCAATCAGCCCCAGCATTTT.

The chain uses TRBV4-3 and TRBJ2-2; 12 nucleotides line up with TRBD1. The CDR3 consists of 16 residues. The ends lost 3 bases at V and 5 bases at J; junction bases unmatched: 4. Germline loops: CDR1 LGHNA, CDR2 YSLEER. The CDR3 is CASSHGTGGFTGELFF. In nucleotides, the CDR3 is TGCGCCAGCAGCCACGGGACAGGGGGCTTTACCGGGGAGCTGTTTTTT.

The chain employs TRBV6-5 and TRBJ1-4, with D possibly TRBD1 on 5 matching bases. The CDR3 has 14 amino acids. The germline V gene encodes CDR1 MNHEY and CDR2 SVGAGI. Trimming removed 2 bases at V and 8 bases at J, with 12 bases between. The CDR3 DNA reads as TGTGCCAGCAGTTACAGGACCGGGGGGGAAAAACTGTTTTTT. Translating gives CASSYRTGGEKLFF.

The chain recombines TRBV18 with TRBJ1-3; tentative D call: TRBD1 (5 bases). In germline, CDR1 is KGHSH, CDR2 LQKENI. The length of the CDR3 is 17 residues. Trimming took off 4 bases at V and 0 bases at J, with 16 bases between the two ends. CDR3 bases: TGTGCCAGCTCACTTCCGGGACTTATGCTCTCTGGAAACACCATATATTTT. This translates into CASSLPGLMLSGNTIYF.

The J gene is TRBJ2-2, the V gene TRBV13; weak D call: TRBD1 (6 bases). The length of the CDR3 is 14 residues. Germline CDR1 is PRHDT and CDR2 is FYEKMQ (reference sequence). Trimming took 5 bases from V and 4 from J, leaving 11 bases between them. As DNA, the CDR3 is TGTGCCAGCAGCCGTACAGGGCCCACCGGGGAGCTGTTTTTT. Translating it yields CASSRTGPTGELFF.

The chain employs TRBV6-1 and TRBJ1-1; the D gene is possibly TRBD1 (5 bases). CDR1 MNHNS and CDR2 SASEGT come from the germline V gene. This CDR3 is 14 amino acids long. V dropped 3 bases and J dropped 2 bases, with 10 bases sitting between them. The CDR3 DNA reads TGTGCCAGCAGTGACCGCCGGGACAACACTGAAGCTTTCTTT. Its translation: CASSDRRDNTEAFF.

The CDR3 sequence: CASSRDAWSGNTIYF. Written as DNA, the CDR3 is TGTGCCAGCAGTAGGGATGCTTGGTCCGGAAACACCATATATTTT. The V and J genes are TRBV28 and TRBJ1-3; no definite D call. V was pared by 5 bases and J by 4 bases, with 15 bases between. CDR3 length equals 15 residues. Germline assignment: CDR1 MDHEN and CDR2 SYDVKM.

The gene calls are TRBV28 and TRBJ2-3, with unresolved D. CDR1 and CDR2 from the germline V gene are MDHEN and SYDVKM. Trimming removed 7 bases from V and 5 bases from J, with 13 bases in between. The CDR3 consists of 13 residues. CDR3 in amino acids: CASIGPAGDTQYF. In nucleotides, the CDR3 is TGTGCCAGCATTGGGCCCGCCGGAGATACGCAGTATTTT.

The chain employs TRBV5-4 and TRBJ2-3, with 12 nucleotides matching TRBD2. With 4 bases clipped from V and 2 bases from J, the junction kept 5 bases outside the gene matches. CDR1 SGHNT and CDR2 YYREEE come from the germline V gene (reference sequence). This CDR3 contains 16 residues. In nucleotides, the CDR3 is TGTGCCAGCAGCCTCGGACTAGCGGGAAACACAGATACGCAGTATTTT. It is translated as CASSLGLAGNTDTQYF.

The chain carries TRBV6-6 and TRBJ2-5; 11 positions agree with TRBD2. Germline values: CDR1 MNHNY, CDR2 SVGAGI (reference sequence). J lost 0 bases, V lost 6 bases, and 3 bases had no gene match. This CDR3 is built from 15 residues. The CDR3: CASSRGLADQETQYF. DNA for the CDR3: TGTGCCAGCAGCAGGGGACTAGCGGACCAAGAGACCCAGTACTTC.

This CDR3 is CASSQSHSSSYNEQFF. The CDR3 DNA reads as TGCGCCAGCAGCCAATCTCACTCGAGCTCCTACAATGAGCAGTTCTTC. The chain joins TRBV4-3 to TRBJ2-1; no definite D call. The V and J ends lost 2 bases and 0 bases respectively, with 11 bases between them. This CDR3 contains 16 residues. CDR1 is LGHNA, CDR2 YSLEER, per germline.

The chain joins TRBV29-1 to TRBJ1-1; no clear D gene. The CDR3 runs 10 residues. Germline assignment: CDR1 SQVTM and CDR2 ANQGSEA. V shed 6 bases and J shed 7 bases, with 9 bases lying between them. The CDR3 sequence: CSVRDGEAFF. The CDR3 nucleotides read TGCAGCGTCCGCGACGGTGAAGCTTTCTTT.

The chain combines TRBV5-5 with TRBJ2-1; tentative D call: TRBD2 (6 bases). The CDR3 sequence is 14 residues long. Trimming shortened V by 2 bases and J by 7 bases, and 13 bases separated the two germline ends. In germline, CDR1 is SGHKS, CDR2 YYEKEE (reference sequence). CDR3 DNA: TGTGCCAGCAGCTTTGGAGGGCCTGTGAATGAGCAGTTCTTC. Translated: CASSFGGPVNEQFF.

This clone was observed once. V gene TRBV9 combines with J gene TRBJ2-5, with D perhaps being TRBD1 or TRBD2 (6 bases each). CDR1 and CDR2 (germline): SGDLS, YYNGEE. The V gene lost 0 bases and the J gene lost 5 bases, with 14 bases spanning the gap. The CDR3 extends over 15 amino acids. CDR3 DNA: TGTGCCAGCAGCGTAGGGCCGGGGGCGCGGGAGACCCAGTACTTC. It specifies CASSVGPGARETQYF.

The chain joins TRBV30 to TRBJ2-3; possibly TRBD1 for D (6 bases). V gave up 5 bases and J gave up 2 bases, with 14 bases separating them. The CDR3 has 14 residues. Germline V gene sequence: CDR1 GTSNPN, CDR2 SVGIG (reference sequence). The CDR3 region is CAWGTGKDTDTQYF. DNA of the CDR3: TGTGCCTGGGGTACAGGGAAGGACACAGATACGCAGTATTTT. The full variable domain, completed using reference TRBV30 and TRBJ2-3, is SQTIHQWPATLVQPVGSPLSLECTVEGTSNPNLYWYRQAAGRGLQLLFYSVGIGQISSEVPQNLSASRPQDRQFILSSKKLLLSDSGFYLCAWGTGKDTDTQYFGPGTRLTVL.

The chain joins TRBV7-9 to TRBJ2-1; 13 nucleotides line up with TRBD2. CDR3 length: 16 amino acids. Germline loops: CDR1 SEHNR, CDR2 FQNEAQ (reference sequence). V dropped 4 bases and J dropped 5; count of bases not matched to a gene: 5. The CDR3 region has the DNA TGTGCCAGCAGCTATGGACTAGCGGGAGTAAACAATGAGCAGTTCTTC. It specifies CASSYGLAGVNNEQFF.

The chain recombines TRBV6-5 with TRBJ2-7; D might be TRBD1 or TRBD2, each matching 7 bases. Germline V gene sequence: CDR1 MNHEY, CDR2 SVGAGI. Trimming took 0 bases from V and 0 from J, leaving 12 bases between them. There are 16 residues in the CDR3. CDR3 in DNA: TGTGCCAGCAGTTACTCGGGAGGGGACAGCTCCTACGAGCAGTACTTC. Its protein is CASSYSGGDSSYEQYF.

The V gene is TRBV6-1, the J gene TRBJ2-3; D ambiguous. Trimming pared 5 bases from V and 0 bases from J, leaving 6 bases between. Germline V gene lookup returns CDR1 MNHNS and CDR2 SASEGT. The CDR3 extends over 13 amino acids. The CDR3 DNA reads as TGTGCCAGCAGTTTACAGAGCACAGATACGCAGTATTTT. Protein sequence: CASSLQSTDTQYF.

The rearrangement joins TRBV7-8 to TRBJ2-3; D call uncertain. The V and J ends lost 5 bases and 1 base respectively, with 10 bases between them. Germline lookup yields CDR1 SGHVS and CDR2 FQNEAQ. This CDR3 is built from 14 residues. The CDR3 DNA is TGTGCCAGCAGCCTATCCACGGGCACAGATACGCAGTATTTT. Translation gives CASSLSTGTDTQYF.

The chain carries TRBV5-1 and TRBJ2-1; 11 bases agree with TRBD2. Trimming cost V 2 bases and J 0 bases; bases outside gene matches: 10. The CDR3 loop spans 19 amino acids. In germline, CDR1 is SGHRS, CDR2 YFSETQ. The CDR3 DNA reads as TGCGCCAGCAGCTTCGGACTAGCGGGTTTCGGGAGCTCCTACAATGAGCAGTTCTTC. This sequence encodes CASSFGLAGFGSSYNEQFF.